One T cell receptor beta chain is described in this entry. This sample was included in a study of blood T cell repertoires in COVID-19. Trimming at V came to 2 bases and at J to 5 bases, leaving 8 bases not matched to a gene. Germline CDR1 and CDR2: SGHDT and YYEEEE. The CDR3 is 15 amino acids. Assay: immunoSEQ multiplex PCR; the TCRdb copy retains only in-frame clones and omits some. The top ten hold 1.5% to 2% of the sample, which has nearly 400,000 clones, about nine tenths seen once. Participants came from about 24 US areas, aged roughly 18 to 89 years. For recovered donors of Cohort 3, there were two negative PCRs, clearance, or symptom resolution.

The specimen was PBMCs or T cells enriched from blood (not recorded which). The J gene is TRBJ2-7, the V gene TRBV5-6; 9 bases fit TRBD1. This TCR was sampled from a woman between 25 and 40 years old who had recovered from COVID-19. The CDR3 DNA reads as TGTGCCAGCAGCTTACTTCCTACAGGGGGCAACGAGCAGTACTTC. The encoded protein is CASSLLPTGGNEQYF. The variable domain in full, completed from reference TRBV5-6 and TRBJ2-7, reads DAGVTQSPTHLIKTRGQQVTLRCSPKSGHDTVSWYQQALGQGPQFIFQYYEEEERQRGNFPDRFSGHQFPNYSSELNVNALLLGDSALYLCASSLLPTGGNEQYFGPGTRLTVT.